Below, 8 T cell receptor beta chains from the same sample are listed, as sequenced in a study of T cell changes during pregnancy in multiple sclerosis. Clones were sequenced by immunoSEQ multiplex PCR, and TCRdb holds only the in-frame ones, with some missing. The table has approximately 20,000 clones, roughly 85% seen once. The material was CD8+ T cells from peripheral blood mononuclear cells, obtained in the third trimester of pregnancy. These TCRs come from a female donor in good health, enrolled as a control in a pregnancy study.

This clone has only one observation. The rearrangement joins TRBV11-2 to TRBJ2-2, with D perhaps matching TRBD2 (5 bases). V lost 2 bases and J 0 bases, leaving 16 bases between the germline ends. From germline, CDR1 is SGHAT and CDR2 FQNNGV. The CDR3 has 18 amino acids. The chain's CDR3 is CASSLPSPGISNTGELFF. The CDR3 bases are TGTGCCAGCAGCTTACCATCCCCGGGAATTTCGAACACCGGGGAGCTGTTTTTT.

The chain employs TRBV9 and TRBJ1-5, with D possibly matching TRBD1 (5 bases). The germline V and J ends were trimmed by 3 bases and 0 bases, with 7 bases remaining between them. The CDR3 loop spans 14 amino acids. CDR1 and CDR2 from the germline V gene are SGDLS and YYNGEE. CDR3 amino acids: CASSDGGSNQPQHF. In nucleotides, the CDR3 is TGTGCCAGCAGCGACGGGGGTAGCAATCAGCCCCAGCATTTT.

As regards this clone: At the DNA level, this CDR3 is encoded by other sequences in the same sample as well. The rearrangement links TRBV6-5 to TRBJ1-4; 8 bases are a match to TRBD1. The CDR3 is 15 amino acids. Per germline, CDR1 MNHEY and CDR2 SVGAGI. V gave up 5 bases and J gave up 8 bases; unmatched junction bases: 10. The DNA of the CDR3 is TGTGCCAGCAGTCCCGTCAGGGGGCTTGGCGAAAAACTGTTTTTT. This sequence encodes CASSPVRGLGEKLFF.

By sample share, this clone is medium-sized (0.01 to 0.1%). The chain recombines TRBV2 with TRBJ1-4, with 7 bases aligning to TRBD1. The germline CDR1 and CDR2 sequences are SNHLY and FYNNEI. There are 16 residues in the CDR3. V shed 4 bases and J 3 bases; nucleotides not matched to a gene: 8. CDR3 DNA sequence: TGTGCCAGCAGTGTATACTCCGGGACAGCTAATGAAAAACTGTTTTTT. Residues: CASSVYSGTANEKLFF. The full variable domain, with the rest looked up from reference TRBV2 and TRBJ1-4, is EPEVTQTPSHQVTQMGQEVILRCVPISNHLYFYWYRQILGQKVEFLVSFYNNEISEKSEIFDDQFSVERPDGSNFTLKIRSTKLEDSAMYFCASSVYSGTANEKLFFGSGTQLSVL.

This chain links TRBV4-1 with TRBJ1-1; no reliable D call. Germline loops: CDR1 MGHRA, CDR2 YSYEKL. The CDR3 extends over 15 amino acids. V was pared by 0 bases and J by 3 bases, with 11 bases between. The CDR3: CASSQDFRPYTEAFF. The DNA for the CDR3 is TGCGCCAGCAGCCAAGATTTCAGGCCTTACACTGAAGCTTTCTTT.

The CDR3 loop is CASSRGQGNYEQYF. DNA of the CDR3: TGTGCCAGCAGCCGAGGACAGGGGAACTACGAGCAGTACTTC. The chain is built from TRBV7-2 and TRBJ2-7, with 9 bases fitting TRBD1. With V trimmed by 5 bases and J by 3 bases, 5 bases remained unmatched. Germline V gives CDR1 SGHTA, CDR2 FQGNSA. The CDR3 consists of 14 residues. Looking up the rest from reference TRBV7-2 and TRBJ2-7 gives the full variable domain: GAGVSQSPSNKVTEKGKDVELRCDPISGHTALYWYRQSLGQGLEFLIYFQGNSAPDKSGLPSDRFSAERTGGSVSTLTIQRTQQEDSAVYLCASSRGQGNYEQYFGPGTRLTVT.

The chain joins TRBV5-4 to TRBJ1-1; a weak D match, TRBD1 (5 bases). Trimming shortened V by 0 bases and J by 1 base, and 16 bases separated the two germline ends. Germline CDR1 is SGHNT and CDR2 is YYREEE (reference sequence). The CDR3 runs 17 residues. The DNA for the CDR3 is TGTGCCAGCAGCTTGGGGGGGGTAAGTCAGGGGAACACTGAAGCTTTCTTT. Encoded protein: CASSLGGVSQGNTEAFF.

This chain links TRBV7-9 with TRBJ1-2; 9 bases match TRBD1. Germline CDR1 and CDR2: SEHNR and FQNEAQ (reference sequence). Losses at the gene ends were 4 bases for V and 2 bases for J; bases not matched to a gene: 5. The CDR3 length is 15 residues. This CDR3 is CASSSRDRENYGYTF. The CDR3 nucleotides read TGTGCCAGCAGCTCCCGGGACAGGGAGAACTATGGCTACACCTTC.